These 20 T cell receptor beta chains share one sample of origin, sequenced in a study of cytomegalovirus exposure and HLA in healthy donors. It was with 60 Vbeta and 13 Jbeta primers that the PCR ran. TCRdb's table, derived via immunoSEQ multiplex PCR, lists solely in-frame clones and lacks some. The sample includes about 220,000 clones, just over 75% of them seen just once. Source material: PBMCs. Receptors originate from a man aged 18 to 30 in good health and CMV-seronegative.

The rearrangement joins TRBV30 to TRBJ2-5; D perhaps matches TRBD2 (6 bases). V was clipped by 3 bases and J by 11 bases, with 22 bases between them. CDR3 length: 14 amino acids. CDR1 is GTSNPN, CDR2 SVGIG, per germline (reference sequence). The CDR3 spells CAWRGGHPLGEQYF. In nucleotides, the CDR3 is TGTGCCTGGAGGGGAGGCCATCCCCTTGGGGAGCAGTACTTC.

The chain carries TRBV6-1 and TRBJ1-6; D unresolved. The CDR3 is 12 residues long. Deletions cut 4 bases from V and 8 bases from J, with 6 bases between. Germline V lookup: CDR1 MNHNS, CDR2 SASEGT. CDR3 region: CASSVTDSPLHF. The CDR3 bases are TGTGCCAGCAGTGTCACGGATTCACCCCTCCACTTT.

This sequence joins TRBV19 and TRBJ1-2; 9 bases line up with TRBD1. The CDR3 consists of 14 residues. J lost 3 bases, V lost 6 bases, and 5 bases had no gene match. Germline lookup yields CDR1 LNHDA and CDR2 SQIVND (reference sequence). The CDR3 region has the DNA TGTGCCAGTAGAGGGACAGGGAGTTACTATGGCTACACCTTC. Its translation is CASRGTGSYYGYTF. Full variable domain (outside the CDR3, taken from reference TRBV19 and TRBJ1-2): DGGITQSPKYLFRKEGQNVTLSCEQNLNHDAMYWYRQDPGQGLRLIYYSQIVNDFQKGDIAEGYSVSREKKESFPLTVTSAQKNPTAFYLCASRGTGSYYGYTFGSGTRLTVV.

In DNA, the CDR3 is TGTGCCAGCAGTGCTGGAGTAGCGGGAGCCCAGGGCATTCAGTACTTC. Translating it yields CASSAGVAGAQGIQYF. The V gene is TRBV6-1, the J gene TRBJ2-4; TRBD2 matches 9 bases. CDR3 length equals 16 residues. Germline assignment: CDR1 MNHNS and CDR2 SASEGT. Germline trimming cut 4 bases from V and 9 bases from J; bases unmatched to any gene: 13.

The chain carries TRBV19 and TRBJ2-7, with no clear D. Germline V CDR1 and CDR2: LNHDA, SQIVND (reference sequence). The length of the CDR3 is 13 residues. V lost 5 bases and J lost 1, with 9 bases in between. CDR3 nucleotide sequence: TGTGCCAGTAGTGGTACACAATCCTACGAGCAGTACTTC. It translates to CASSGTQSYEQYF.

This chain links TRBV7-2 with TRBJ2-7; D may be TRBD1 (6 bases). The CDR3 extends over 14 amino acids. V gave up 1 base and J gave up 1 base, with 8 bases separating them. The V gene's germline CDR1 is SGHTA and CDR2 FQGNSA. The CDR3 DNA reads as TGTGCCAGCAGCTTAGATAGGGGGTCCTACGAGCAGTACTTC. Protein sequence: CASSLDRGSYEQYF.

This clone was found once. In DNA form, the CDR3 reads TGTGCCTGGAGTGTATCCCCTCAAAGGGGGCAGTTCTTC. Translation gives CAWSVSPQRGQFF. The rearrangement joins TRBV30 to TRBJ2-1; perhaps TRBD1 as D (5 bases). Germline CDR1 reads GTSNPN; CDR2 reads SVGIG (reference sequence). This CDR3 is 13 amino acids long. With 0 bases removed from V and 12 bases from J, the gap between germline ends came to 15 bases.

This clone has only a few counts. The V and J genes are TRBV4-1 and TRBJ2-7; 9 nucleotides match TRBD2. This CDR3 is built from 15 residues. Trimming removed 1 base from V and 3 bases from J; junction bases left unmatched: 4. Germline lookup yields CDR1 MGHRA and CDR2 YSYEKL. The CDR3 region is CASSQVTSGHYEQYF. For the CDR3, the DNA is TGCGCCAGCAGCCAAGTCACTAGCGGGCACTACGAGCAGTACTTC.

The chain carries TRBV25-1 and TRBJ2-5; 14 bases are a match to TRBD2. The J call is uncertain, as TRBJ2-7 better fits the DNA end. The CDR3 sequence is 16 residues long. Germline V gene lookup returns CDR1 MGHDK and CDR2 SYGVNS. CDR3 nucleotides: TGTGCCAGCAGTGAAGGACTAGCGGGAGGATGGCACGAGCAGTACTTC. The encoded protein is CASSEGLAGGWHEQYF.

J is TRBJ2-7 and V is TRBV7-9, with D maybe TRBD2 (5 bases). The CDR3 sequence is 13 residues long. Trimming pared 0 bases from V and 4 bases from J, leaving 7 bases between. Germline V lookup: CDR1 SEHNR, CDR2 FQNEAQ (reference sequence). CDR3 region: CASSLAGVYEQYF. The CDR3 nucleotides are TGTGCCAGCAGCTTAGCGGGAGTTTACGAGCAGTACTTC.

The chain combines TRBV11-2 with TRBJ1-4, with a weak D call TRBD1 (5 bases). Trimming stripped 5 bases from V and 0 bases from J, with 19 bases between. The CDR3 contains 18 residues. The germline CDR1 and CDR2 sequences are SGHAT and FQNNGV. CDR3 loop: CASSPGGGLNATNEKLFF. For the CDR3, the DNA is TGTGCCAGCAGCCCTGGCGGGGGACTCAATGCAACTAATGAAAAACTGTTTTTT.

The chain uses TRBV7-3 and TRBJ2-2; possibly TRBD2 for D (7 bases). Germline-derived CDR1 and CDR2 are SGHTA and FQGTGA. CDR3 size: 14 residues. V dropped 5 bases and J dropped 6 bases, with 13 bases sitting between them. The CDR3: CASSVSGGAGELFF. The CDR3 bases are TGTGCCAGCAGCGTATCGGGGGGCGCCGGGGAGCTGTTTTTT.

In DNA, the CDR3 is TGTGCCAGCAGGCTTAGGGGGAGCGGTACAGATACGCAGTATTTT. It is translated as CASRLRGSGTDTQYF. J is TRBJ2-3 and V is TRBV6-6; weak D call: TRBD1 (6 bases). Per the germline V gene, CDR1 is MNHNY and CDR2 is SVGAGI (reference sequence). CDR3 length equals 15 residues. Between the trimmed V and J ends, which lost 6 bases and 3 bases, there was a span of 16 bases.

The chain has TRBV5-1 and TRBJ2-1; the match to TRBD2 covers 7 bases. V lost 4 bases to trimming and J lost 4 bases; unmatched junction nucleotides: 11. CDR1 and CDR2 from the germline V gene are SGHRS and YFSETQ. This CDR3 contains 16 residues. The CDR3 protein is CASSPSPAGDYNEQFF. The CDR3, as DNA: TGCGCCAGCAGCCCATCCCCCGCGGGGGATTACAATGAGCAGTTCTTC.

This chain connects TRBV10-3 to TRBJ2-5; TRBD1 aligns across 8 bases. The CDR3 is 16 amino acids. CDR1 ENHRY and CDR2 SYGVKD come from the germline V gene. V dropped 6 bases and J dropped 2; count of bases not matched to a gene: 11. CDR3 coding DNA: TGTGCCATCAGCACCGCCGGGACAGGCCCTCAAGAGACCCAGTACTTC. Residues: CAISTAGTGPQETQYF.

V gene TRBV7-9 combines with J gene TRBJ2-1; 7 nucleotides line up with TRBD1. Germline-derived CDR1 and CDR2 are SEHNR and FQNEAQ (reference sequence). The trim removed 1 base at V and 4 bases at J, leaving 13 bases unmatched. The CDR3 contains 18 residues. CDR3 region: CASSLGGEGARGYNEQFF. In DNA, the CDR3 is TGTGCCAGCAGCTTAGGGGGAGAGGGGGCGAGGGGATACAATGAGCAGTTCTTC.

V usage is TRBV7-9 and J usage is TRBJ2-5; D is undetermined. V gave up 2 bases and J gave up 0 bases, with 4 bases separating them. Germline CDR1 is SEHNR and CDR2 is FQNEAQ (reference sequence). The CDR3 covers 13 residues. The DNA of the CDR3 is TGTGCCAGCAGCTTAAACAACCAAGAGACCCAGTACTTC. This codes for CASSLNNQETQYF.

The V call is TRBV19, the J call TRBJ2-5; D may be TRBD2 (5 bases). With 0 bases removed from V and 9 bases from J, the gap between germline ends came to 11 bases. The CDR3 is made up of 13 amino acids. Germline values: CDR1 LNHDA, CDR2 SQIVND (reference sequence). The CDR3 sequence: CASSIDFSGAQYF. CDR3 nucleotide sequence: TGTGCCAGTAGTATAGATTTCTCCGGGGCCCAGTACTTC.

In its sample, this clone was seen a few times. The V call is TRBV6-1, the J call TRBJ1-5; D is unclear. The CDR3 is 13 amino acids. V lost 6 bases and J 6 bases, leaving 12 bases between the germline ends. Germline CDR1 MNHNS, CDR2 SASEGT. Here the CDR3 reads CASRAVAGQPQHF. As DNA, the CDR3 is TGTGCCAGCAGGGCCGTGGCGGGTCAGCCCCAGCATTTT.

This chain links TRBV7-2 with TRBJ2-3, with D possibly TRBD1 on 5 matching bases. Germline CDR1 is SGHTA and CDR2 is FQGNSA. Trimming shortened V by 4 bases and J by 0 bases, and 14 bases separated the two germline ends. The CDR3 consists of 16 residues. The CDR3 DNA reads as TGTGCCAGCAGCTCTGACAGTGCCGCTAGCACAGATACGCAGTATTTT. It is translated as CASSSDSAASTDTQYF.